This T cell receptor (beta chain) was retrieved from a study of identical twins (dated by TCRdb to the mid-2010s). In terms of the full investigation: TCR alpha and beta repertoires from monozygotic twins, unrelated adults of various ages and cord blood were deep-sequenced to test whether fetal clonotypes persist. Replicate twin experiments were performed at different times using different library preparation protocols to rule out contamination.

Receptor libraries were prepared by 5' RACE. Instrument used: Illumina HiSeq 2000. Template switching introduced a universal primer binding site; the final cDNA contained a unique molecular identifier, enabling accurate counting of TCR cDNA molecules. Specific primers in the conserved constant-segment region were used to synthesize first-strand cDNA for the TCR alpha and beta chains. To control for contamination, each cDNA library was double barcoded with a SMART-Mk sample barcode plus Illumina barcodes. TruSeq adapter sequences, together with Illumina sample barcodes, were added in two successive PCR steps. Sequencing of the TCR alpha and beta cDNA libraries was done on the Illumina HiSeq platform using custom primers. In the source study's methods: Raw reads were processed with MiGEC to extract unique molecular identifiers, and MiXCR was used to determine CDR3 positions. For each individual, recombination models were inferred using an EM algorithm with the repgenHMM and IGoR tools. Shared clonotype analysis was performed with the tcR package in R, normalizing sharing by the product of cloneset sizes. To study raw recombination free of thymic and clonal selection effects, out-of-frame nonproductive sequences were analyzed. TCRdb took the public reads, trimmed them with fastp at Q25, ran MiXCR for clone calling and kept in-frame beta chains. Each entry is one CDR3 protein sequence, shown with its most common DNA and genes. The V and J calls shown here were made by TCRdb, not taken from the authors' results. Counted in this sample were about 520,000 distinct CDR3 sequences; around 20% of them appeared once. The ten top clones hold 0.75% to 0.95% of the sample.

The CDR3 sequence holds 13 residues, the cysteine and phenylalanine included. Just CDR3 DNA is preserved here, 39 bases in frame from base 1. V loses 7 bases of germline sequence and J loses 4 bases, and the interval between the two ends is 16 bases. The germline V gene provides CDR1 SQVTM and CDR2 ANQGSEA. What the work shows at the level of the full study, not this receptor alone: In monozygotic twins, recombination models systematically underestimated out-of-frame TCR alpha sharing, but the models matched the sharing seen between unrelated individuals. Compared with coincidental sharing between unrelated individuals, out-of-frame TCR alpha sequences shared between twins had an excess of sequences with low generation probability. Abundant cord blood beta clonotypes carried fewer insertions; young adult naive repertoires showed a weaker similar trend, while memory repertoires showed none. Excess twin sharing in beta out-of-frame sequences was weaker because fewer shared sequences lowered the signal-to-noise ratio. Conclusions relied on cross-sectional statistical analysis, since the same donors could not be followed over many years. Zero-insertion analyses could be partly confounded by invariant T cells such as MAIT and iNKT, although diverse VJ usage argued against such confounding for most clonotypes.

For this clonotype: Its antigen specificity is not known. No much larger clone exists at a distance of one base, and base qualities are not known.

Every donor was a healthy Caucasian. The twin cohort consisted of three pairs of female monozygotic twins, all aged about 18 to 30 years. Positive isolation kits from Invitrogen were used to isolate CD4+ and CD8+ T cell populations. The same data also contributed to another study, on T cells expressing NK-cell markers. The second paper further reports: In sorted CD3+CD56+NKG2C+, CD3+CD56+NKG2C- and CD3+CD56-NKG2C+ T-cell subsets from several donors, TCR beta-chain repertoires were profiled. Among the eight sequenced donors, only one was HCMV-seronegative, while the other seven were HCMV-seropositive. In several experiments an anti-gammadeltaTCR antibody was added to restrict sorting to alphabetaTCR-expressing T cells. In 5 to 7 donors, the dominant CD3+CD56+NKG2C+ clonotypes ranked among the top 10 CD8+ clonotypes, making up roughly 1.0-8% of CD8+ T cells. Those dominant clonotypes were again the most abundant among CD3+CD56-NKG2C+ cells in several donors, at about 28.3-60.1%. It remained unclear whether the expanded NKG2C-expressing T cell clones were specific for HCMV antigens. The eight sequenced donors were randomly selected healthy volunteers, three men and five women. HCMV serostatus was determined by detecting HCMV-specific IgG in serum with a commercial ELISA kit. MIGEC handled demultiplexing of the reads and grouping by UMI, while MiTCR was used to assemble and quantify clonotypes. To remove erroneous sequences, TCR cDNA sequences were retained only when supported by two or more reads. Downstream repertoire analysis used the tcR package, and clonotypes were matched across fractions by CDR3 nucleotide sequence plus V segment. VDJmatch was used to annotate antigen specificity against VDJdb, with one amino acid substitution allowed in CDR3.

Material: CD4+ T cells sorted from blood. The clonotype comes from a woman under 30 in good health. Here the chain combines TRBV29-1 and TRBJ1-2; a tentative D call is TRBD1 (6 bases match). The DNA sequence is given as TGCAGCGGGGGGGCCGGGGCCTCCTATGGCTACACCTTC. Its translation reads: CSGGAGASYGYTF.